Each of the 14 T cell receptor beta chains below was sequenced from the same sample in a study of T cells in Graves' hyperthyroidism and ophthalmopathy. Authors of the study amplified TCR beta CDR3 regions from RNA transcripts. TCR CDR3 underwent first-round RT-PCR with the HTBI primer set. TCRdb re-called the multiplex PCR reads through MiXCR, storing one row per CDR3 protein. The sample lists 300,000 to 450,000 distinct CDR3 sequences, approximately 14% occurring once. The sequenced sample consisted of blood. These TCRs come from a woman aged 18-30 years with Graves' hyperthyroidism that later progressed to Graves' ophthalmopathy.

In its sample, this clonotype was seen many times. The chain is built from TRBV5-1 and TRBJ2-7; no firm D call. Deletions cut 1 base from V and 3 bases from J, with 11 bases between. There are 14 residues in the CDR3. CDR1 is SGHRS, CDR2 YFSETQ, per germline. CDR3 in amino acids: CASSLLAPGYEQYF. CDR3 DNA: TGCGCCAGCAGCTTGCTGGCCCCCGGCTACGAGCAGTACTTC.

This clonotype was seen ten or more times. The DNA for the CDR3 is TGTGCCAGCAGTATACTCCCCGGGACAGGGAGGGATGAGACCCAGTACTTC. Protein: CASSILPGTGRDETQYF. This chain connects TRBV28 to TRBJ2-5; 9 positions match TRBD1. V lost 5 bases to trimming and J lost 5 bases; unmatched junction nucleotides: 15. The CDR3 is 17 amino acids. Germline CDR1 reads MDHEN; CDR2 reads SYDVKM.

There are many counts of this clonotype. The V and J genes are TRBV7-2 and TRBJ2-2; 10 nucleotides match TRBD1. The CDR3 runs to 16 residues. The J segment lost 5 bases and the V segment lost 5 bases, leaving 8 bases of the junction unmatched. Germline V gene lookup returns CDR1 SGHTA and CDR2 FQGNSA. For the CDR3, the DNA is TGTGCCAGCAGCCCGACAGGGGGCTTGGGGACCGGGGAGCTGTTTTTT. Amino acid sequence: CASSPTGGLGTGELFF.

Points on this clonotype: This may come from a read error, since a much larger clone is one base off. The chain has TRBV6-1 and TRBJ1-2; a weak D match, TRBD1 (5 bases). The CDR3 loop spans 14 amino acids. The V end was cut by 7 bases, the J end by 6 bases, with 18 bases between. Germline V gene data show CDR1 as MNHNS and CDR2 as SASEGT. CDR3 protein: CASNERRGAHGYTF. CDR3 nucleotides: TGTGCCAGCAACGAAAGGAGAGGGGCGCATGGCTACACCTTC.

V and J are TRBV18 and TRBJ1-2; D call uncertain. Trimming removed 2 bases from V and 5 bases from J, with 12 bases in between. Germline V gives CDR1 KGHSH, CDR2 LQKENI. CDR3 length equals 14 residues. The CDR3 sequence is CASSPSSDSYGYTF. The CDR3 DNA is TGTGCCAGCTCACCAAGCTCCGACTCGTATGGCTACACCTTC.

This rearrangement joins TRBV5-1 to TRBJ2-1; 11 bases line up with TRBD2. The CDR3 is made up of 15 amino acids. With 0 bases clipped from V and 7 bases from J, the junction kept 3 bases outside the gene matches. From germline, CDR1 is SGHRS and CDR2 YFSETQ. The CDR3: CASSLVGLAENEQFF. The CDR3 DNA follows: TGCGCCAGCAGCTTGGTGGGACTAGCGGAGAATGAGCAGTTCTTC.

This chain links TRBV5-5 with TRBJ2-2; a possible D gene is TRBD1 (5 bases). Germline V gene sequence: CDR1 SGHKS, CDR2 YYEKEE (reference sequence). The CDR3 totals 13 residues. The V gene lost 5 bases and the J gene lost 1 base, with 6 bases spanning the gap. In DNA, the CDR3 is TGTGCCAGCAGTCAGGGGAACACCGGGGAGCTGTTTTTT. It codes for CASSQGNTGELFF.

The sample holds a few counts of this clonotype. A single base separates this from a much larger clone, so it may be a read error. The rearrangement links TRBV2 to TRBJ2-5; D uncertain. The CDR3 is 10 residues long. The germline V gene encodes CDR1 SNHLY and CDR2 FYNNEI. The V gene lost 1 base and the J gene lost 7 bases, with 1 base spanning the gap. CDR3 nucleotide sequence: TGTGCCAGCAGTGAAGGGACCCAGTACTTC. As protein: CASSEGTQYF.

This clonotype was counted at least ten times. The chain combines TRBV10-3 with TRBJ2-3, with D perhaps TRBD2 (5 bases). CDR3 length: 15 amino acids. V was pared by 0 bases and J by 2 bases, with 9 bases between. The germline V gene has CDR1 ENHRY and CDR2 SYGVKD. CDR3 amino acids: CAISESGVFTDTQYF. The DNA of the CDR3 is TGTGCCATCAGTGAGTCGGGAGTTTTCACAGATACGCAGTATTTT.

The chain has TRBV9 and TRBJ2-1; 10 bases are a match to TRBD2. Trimming at V came to 4 bases and at J to 5 bases, leaving 6 bases not matched to a gene. This CDR3 spans 15 amino acids. The germline CDR1 and CDR2 sequences are SGDLS and YYNGEE. The chain's CDR3 is CASSPWTSGDNEQFF. CDR3 sequence (DNA): TGTGCCAGCAGCCCCTGGACTAGCGGAGACAATGAGCAGTTCTTC.

With regard to this clonotype: An end of the junction does not agree with germline; a read error may underlie this. The rearrangement uses TRBV28 and TRBJ1-5, with D perhaps TRBD1 (6 bases). This CDR3 has 15 amino acids. CDR1 and CDR2 (germline): MDHEN, SYDVKM. The CDR3 region is CASRSQGFLYQPRHF. The CDR3 DNA is TGTGCCAGCAGATCTCAGGGGTTTTTATATCAGCCCCGGCATTTT.

Remarks on this clonotype: A junction end diverges from the germline sequence, so it may reflect a read error. This chain connects TRBV6-1 to TRBJ1-1, with D hard to call. The germline V gene encodes CDR1 MNHNS and CDR2 SASEGT. The CDR3 totals 14 residues. CDR3 sequence reads: CASSELGRHTEAFF. In DNA form, the CDR3 reads TGCGCCAGCAGTGAACTGGGCAGACACACTGAAGCTTTCTTT.

This clonotype was observed a few times. The rearrangement links TRBV4-1 to TRBJ2-7; 10 bases agree with TRBD1. CDR1 and CDR2 (germline): MGHRA, YSYEKL. The V segment lost 4 bases and the J segment 4 bases; nucleotides outside the gene matches: 4. CDR3 length equals 14 residues. The CDR3 DNA is TGCGCCAGCAGCCTCCAGGACAGGGGGTACGAGCAGTACTTC. As protein: CASSLQDRGYEQYF.

This clonotype was detected ten times or more. The rearrangement uses TRBV29-1 and TRBJ2-5; 8 bases align to TRBD2. There are 12 residues in the CDR3. Germline CDR1 is SQVTM and CDR2 is ANQGSEA. With V trimmed by 7 bases and J by 3 bases, 4 bases remained unmatched. In DNA form, the CDR3 reads TGCAGCGCCTTCGGGGGGGAAGAGACCCAGTACTTC. Translation: CSAFGGEETQYF. Complete variable domain (other parts from reference TRBV29-1 and TRBJ2-5): SAVISQKPSRDICQRGTSLTIQCQVDSQVTMMFWYRQQPGQSLTLIATANQGSEATYESGFVIDKFPISRPNLTFSTLTVSNMSPEDSSIYLCSAFGGEETQYFGPGTRLLVL.